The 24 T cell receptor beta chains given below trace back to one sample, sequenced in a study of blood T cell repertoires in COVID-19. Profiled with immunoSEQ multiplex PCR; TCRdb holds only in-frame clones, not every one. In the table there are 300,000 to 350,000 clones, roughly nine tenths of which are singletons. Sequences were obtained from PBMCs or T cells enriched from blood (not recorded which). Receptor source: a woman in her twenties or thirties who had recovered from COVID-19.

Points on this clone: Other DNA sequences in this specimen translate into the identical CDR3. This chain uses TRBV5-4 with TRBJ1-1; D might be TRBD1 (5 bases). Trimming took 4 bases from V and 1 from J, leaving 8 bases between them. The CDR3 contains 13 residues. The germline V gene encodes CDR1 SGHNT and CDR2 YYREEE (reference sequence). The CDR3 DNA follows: TGTGCCAGCAGCCCCGGACAGAACACTGAAGCTTTCTTT. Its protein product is CASSPGQNTEAFF.

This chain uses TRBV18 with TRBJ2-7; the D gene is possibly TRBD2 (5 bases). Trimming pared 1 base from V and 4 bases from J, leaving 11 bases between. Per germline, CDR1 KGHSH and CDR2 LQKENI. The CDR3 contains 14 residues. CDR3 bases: TGTGCCAGCTCACCACTAGAGGGAAGGTACGAGCAGTACTTC. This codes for CASSPLEGRYEQYF. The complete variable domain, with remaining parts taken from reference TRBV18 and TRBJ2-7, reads NAGVMQNPRHLVRRRGQEARLRCSPMKGHSHVYWYRQLPEEGLKFMVYLQKENIIDESGMPKERFSAEFPKEGPSILRIQQVVRGDSAAYFCASSPLEGRYEQYFGPGTRLTVT.

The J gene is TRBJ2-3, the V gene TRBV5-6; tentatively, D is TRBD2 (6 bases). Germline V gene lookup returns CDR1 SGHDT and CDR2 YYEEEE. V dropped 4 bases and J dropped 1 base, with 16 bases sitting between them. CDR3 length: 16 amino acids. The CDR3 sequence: CASSRGSSGGTDTQYF. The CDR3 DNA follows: TGTGCCAGCAGCCGAGGGAGTAGCGGAGGCACAGATACGCAGTATTTT.

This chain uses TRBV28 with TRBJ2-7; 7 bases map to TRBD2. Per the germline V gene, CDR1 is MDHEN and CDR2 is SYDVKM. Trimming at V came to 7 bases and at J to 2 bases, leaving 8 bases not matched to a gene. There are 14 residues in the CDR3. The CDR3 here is CASTAPGLPYEQYF. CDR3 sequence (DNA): TGTGCCAGCACCGCTCCGGGACTACCCTACGAGCAGTACTTC.

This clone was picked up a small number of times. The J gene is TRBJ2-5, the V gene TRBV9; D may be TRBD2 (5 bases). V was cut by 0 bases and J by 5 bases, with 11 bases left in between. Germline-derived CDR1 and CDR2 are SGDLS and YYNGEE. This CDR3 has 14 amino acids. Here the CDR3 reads CASSVGNRGETQYF. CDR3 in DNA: TGTGCCAGCAGCGTAGGGAACAGAGGGGAGACCCAGTACTTC. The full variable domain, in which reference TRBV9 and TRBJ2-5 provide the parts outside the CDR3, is DSGVTQTPKHLITATGQRVTLRCSPRSGDLSVYWYQQSLDQGLQFLIQYYNGEERAKGNILERFSAQQFPDLHSELNLSSLELGDSALYFCASSVGNRGETQYFGPGTRLLVL.

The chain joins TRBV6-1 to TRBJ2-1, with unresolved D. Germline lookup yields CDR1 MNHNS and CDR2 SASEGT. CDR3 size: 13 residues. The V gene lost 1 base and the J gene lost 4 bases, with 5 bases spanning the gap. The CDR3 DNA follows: TGTGCCAGCAGTGAAGGCACTTACAATGAGCAGTTCTTC. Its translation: CASSEGTYNEQFF.

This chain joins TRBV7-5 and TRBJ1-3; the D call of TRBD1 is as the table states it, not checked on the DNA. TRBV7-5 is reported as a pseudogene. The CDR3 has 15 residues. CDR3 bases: TGTGTCAGAAGCTTAAAGAAGGGGGCTGGAAACACCATATATTTT. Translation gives CVRSLKKGAGNTIYF.

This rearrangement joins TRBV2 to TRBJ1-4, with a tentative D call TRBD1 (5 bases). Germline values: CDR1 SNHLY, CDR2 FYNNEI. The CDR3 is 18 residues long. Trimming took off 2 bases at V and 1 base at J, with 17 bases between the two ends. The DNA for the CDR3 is TGTGCCAGCAGTGAATCATTCTTCACCGGGGGAACTAATGAAAAACTGTTTTTT. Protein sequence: CASSESFFTGGTNEKLFF.

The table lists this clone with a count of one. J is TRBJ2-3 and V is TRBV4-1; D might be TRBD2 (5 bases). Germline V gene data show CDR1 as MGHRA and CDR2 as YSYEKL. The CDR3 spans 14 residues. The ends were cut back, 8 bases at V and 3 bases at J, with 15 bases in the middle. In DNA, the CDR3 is TGCGCCAGCGACCCGGGGATGGGGACAGATACGCAGTATTTT. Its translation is CASDPGMGTDTQYF.

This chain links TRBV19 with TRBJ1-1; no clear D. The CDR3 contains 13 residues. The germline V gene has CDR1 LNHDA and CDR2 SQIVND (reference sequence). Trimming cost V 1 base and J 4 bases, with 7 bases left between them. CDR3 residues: CASSIGAITEAFF. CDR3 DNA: TGTGCCAGTAGTATAGGCGCCATCACTGAAGCTTTCTTT. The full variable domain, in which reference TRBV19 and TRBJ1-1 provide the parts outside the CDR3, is DGGITQSPKYLFRKEGQNVTLSCEQNLNHDAMYWYRQDPGQGLRLIYYSQIVNDFQKGDIAEGYSVSREKKESFPLTVTSAQKNPTAFYLCASSIGAITEAFFGQGTRLTVV.

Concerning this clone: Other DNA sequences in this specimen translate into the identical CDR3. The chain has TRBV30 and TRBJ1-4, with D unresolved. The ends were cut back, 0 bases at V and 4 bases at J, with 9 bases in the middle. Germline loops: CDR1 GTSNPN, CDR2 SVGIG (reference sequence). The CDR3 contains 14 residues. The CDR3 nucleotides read TGTGCCTGGAGTGTAAGAGGACTTAATGAAAAACTGTTTTTT. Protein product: CAWSVRGLNEKLFF.

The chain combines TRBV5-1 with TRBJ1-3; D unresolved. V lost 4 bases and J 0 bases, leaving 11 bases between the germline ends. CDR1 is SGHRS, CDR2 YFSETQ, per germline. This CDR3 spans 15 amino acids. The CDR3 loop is CASSLVSNSGNTIYF. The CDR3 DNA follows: TGCGCCAGCAGCCTGGTCAGTAACTCTGGAAACACCATATATTTT.

For the CDR3, the DNA is TGTGCCAGCAGCCTAACAACCGGGACACCAAACTATGGCTACACCTTC. As protein: CASSLTTGTPNYGYTF. The V call is TRBV9, the J call TRBJ1-2, with TRBD1 as a possible D gene (6 bases). Germline V CDR1 and CDR2: SGDLS, YYNGEE. Trimming cost V 4 bases and J 2 bases, with 18 bases left between them. The CDR3 has 16 residues.

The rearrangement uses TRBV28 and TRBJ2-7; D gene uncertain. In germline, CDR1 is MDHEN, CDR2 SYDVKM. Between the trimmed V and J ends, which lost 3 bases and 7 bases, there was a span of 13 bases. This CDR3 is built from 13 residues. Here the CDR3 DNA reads TGTGCCAGCAGTTTTCCCCACTTGATGGAGCAGTACTTC. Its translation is CASSFPHLMEQYF. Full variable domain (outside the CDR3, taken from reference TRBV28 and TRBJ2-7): DVKVTQSSRYLVKRTGEKVFLECVQDMDHENMFWYRQDPGLGLRLIYFSYDVKMKEKGDIPEGYSVSREKKERFSLILESASTNQTSMYLCASSFPHLMEQYFGPGTRLTVT.

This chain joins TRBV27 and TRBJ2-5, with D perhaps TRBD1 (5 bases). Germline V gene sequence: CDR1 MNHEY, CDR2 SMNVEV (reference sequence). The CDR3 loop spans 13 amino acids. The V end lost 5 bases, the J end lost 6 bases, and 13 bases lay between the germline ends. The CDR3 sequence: CASSRPGKQTQYF. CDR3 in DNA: TGTGCCAGCAGTCGGCCAGGGAAACAGACCCAGTACTTC.

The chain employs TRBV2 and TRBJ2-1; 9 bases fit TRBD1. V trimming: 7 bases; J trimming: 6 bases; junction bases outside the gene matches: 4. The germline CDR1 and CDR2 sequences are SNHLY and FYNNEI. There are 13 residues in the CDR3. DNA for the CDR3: TGTGCCAGCACTCTGGACAGGGGCAATGAGCAGTTCTTC. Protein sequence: CASTLDRGNEQFF.

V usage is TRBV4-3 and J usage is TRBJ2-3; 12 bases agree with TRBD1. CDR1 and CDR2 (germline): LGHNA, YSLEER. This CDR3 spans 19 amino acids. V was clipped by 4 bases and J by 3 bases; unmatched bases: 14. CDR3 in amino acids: CASSRGTGGFLFDTDTQYF. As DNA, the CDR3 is TGCGCCAGCAGCCGCGGGACAGGGGGCTTCCTTTTCGATACAGATACGCAGTATTTT.

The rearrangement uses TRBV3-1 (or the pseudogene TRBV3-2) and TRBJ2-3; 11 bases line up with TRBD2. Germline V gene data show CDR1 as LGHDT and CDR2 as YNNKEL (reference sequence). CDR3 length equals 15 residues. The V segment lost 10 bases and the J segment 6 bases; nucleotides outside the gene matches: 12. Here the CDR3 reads CATTISGGAADTQYF. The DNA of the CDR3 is TGTGCCACCACGATTAGCGGGGGGGCCGCGGATACGCAGTATTTT.

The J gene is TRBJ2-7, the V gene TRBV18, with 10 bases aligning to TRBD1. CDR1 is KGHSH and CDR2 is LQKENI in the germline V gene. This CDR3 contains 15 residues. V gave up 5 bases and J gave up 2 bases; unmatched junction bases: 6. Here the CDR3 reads CASSTGQGLPYEQYF. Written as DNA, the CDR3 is TGTGCCAGCTCAACGGGACAGGGGCTTCCCTACGAGCAGTACTTC.

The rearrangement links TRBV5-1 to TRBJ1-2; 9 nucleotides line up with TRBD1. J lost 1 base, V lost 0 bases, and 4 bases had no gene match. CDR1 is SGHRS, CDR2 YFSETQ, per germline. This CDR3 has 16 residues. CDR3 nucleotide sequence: TGCGCCAGCAGCTTGGCAGGGACAGGGAATAACTATGGCTACACCTTC. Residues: CASSLAGTGNNYGYTF.

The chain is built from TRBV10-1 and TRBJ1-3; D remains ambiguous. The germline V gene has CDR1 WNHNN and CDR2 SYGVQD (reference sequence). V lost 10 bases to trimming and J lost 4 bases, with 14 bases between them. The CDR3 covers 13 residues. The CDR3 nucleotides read TGCGCCACCCAGGAGGGTCTGGGAAACACCATATATTTT. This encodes CATQEGLGNTIYF.

This CDR3 is CASSLVPGKETQYF. CDR3 nucleotides: TGCGCCAGCAGCTTGGTCCCAGGGAAAGAGACCCAGTACTTC. V usage is TRBV5-1 and J usage is TRBJ2-5; TRBD1 is a possible D gene (5 bases). CDR1 is SGHRS and CDR2 is YFSETQ in the germline V gene. Trimming pared 0 bases from V and 3 bases from J, leaving 9 bases between. The CDR3 is made up of 14 amino acids.

The CDR3 sequence: CASSQDLNSNQPQHF. CDR3 nucleotide sequence: TGTGCCAGCAGCCAAGATTTAAATAGCAATCAGCCCCAGCATTTT. The J gene is TRBJ1-5, the V gene TRBV3-1 (or the pseudogene TRBV3-2); D is undetermined. Trimming took off 0 bases at V and 0 bases at J, with 6 bases between the two ends. The CDR3 loop spans 15 amino acids. Germline V lookup: CDR1 LGHDT, CDR2 YNNKEL (reference sequence).

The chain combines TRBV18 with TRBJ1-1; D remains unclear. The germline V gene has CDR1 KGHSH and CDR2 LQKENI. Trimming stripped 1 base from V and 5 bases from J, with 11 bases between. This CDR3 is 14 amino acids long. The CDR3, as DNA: TGTGCCAGCTCACCACTGAATACGAGAACTGAAGCTTTCTTT. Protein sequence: CASSPLNTRTEAFF.